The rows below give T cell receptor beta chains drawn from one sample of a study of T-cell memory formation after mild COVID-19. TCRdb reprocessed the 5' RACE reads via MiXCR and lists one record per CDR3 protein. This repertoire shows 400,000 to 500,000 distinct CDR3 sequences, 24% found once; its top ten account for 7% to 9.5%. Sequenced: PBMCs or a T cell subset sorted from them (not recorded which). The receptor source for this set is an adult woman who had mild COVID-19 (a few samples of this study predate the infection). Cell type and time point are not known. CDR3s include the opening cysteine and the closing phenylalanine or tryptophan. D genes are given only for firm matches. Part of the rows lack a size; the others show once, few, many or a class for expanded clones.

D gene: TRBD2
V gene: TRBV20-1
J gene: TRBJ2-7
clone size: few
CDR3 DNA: TGCAGTGCTAGAAACCCCGGGACTAGCGGGAGGTACGAGCAGTACTTC
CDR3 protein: CSARNPGTSGRYEQYF

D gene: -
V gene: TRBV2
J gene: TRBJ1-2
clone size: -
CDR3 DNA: TGTGCCAGCAGTGAATCTGCGGTAAACTATGGCTACACCTTC
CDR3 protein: CASSESAVNYGYTF

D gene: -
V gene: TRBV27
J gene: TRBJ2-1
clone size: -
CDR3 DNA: TGTGCCAGCAGTTTGGGTGGAGACAATGAGCAGTTCTTC
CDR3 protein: CASSLGGDNEQFF

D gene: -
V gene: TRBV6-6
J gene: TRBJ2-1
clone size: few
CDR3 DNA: TGTGCCAGCATGGGTTTGAATGAGCAGTTCTTC
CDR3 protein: CASMGLNEQFF

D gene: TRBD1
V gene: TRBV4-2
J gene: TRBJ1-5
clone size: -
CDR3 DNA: TGTGCCAGCAGCCGCGGGACAGGGAATGCGGGCAATCAGCCCCAGCATTTT
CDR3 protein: CASSRGTGNAGNQPQHF

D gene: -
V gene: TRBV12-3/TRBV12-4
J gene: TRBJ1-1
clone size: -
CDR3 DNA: TGTGCCAGCAGTCCAAACTTCAAGCCTGAAGCTTTCTTT
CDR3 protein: CASSPNFKPEAFF

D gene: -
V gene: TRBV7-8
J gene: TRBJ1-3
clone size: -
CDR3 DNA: TGTGCCAGCAGCTTAAGGGGAAACACCATATATTTT
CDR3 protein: CASSLRGNTIYF

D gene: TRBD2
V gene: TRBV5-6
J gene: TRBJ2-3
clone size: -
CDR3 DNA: TGTGCCAGCAGCCCAGTGGGGGGGACAGATACGCAGTATTTT
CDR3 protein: CASSPVGGTDTQYF

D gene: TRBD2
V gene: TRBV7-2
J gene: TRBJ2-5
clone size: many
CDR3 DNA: TGTGCCAGCAGCTTAGGTGTGGCGGGAGTAGGAGAGACCCAGTACTTC
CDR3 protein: CASSLGVAGVGETQYF

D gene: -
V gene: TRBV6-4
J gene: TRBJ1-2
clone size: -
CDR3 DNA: TGTGCCAGCAGTGGCCCCGAGGGCCCGGGCTACTATGGCTACACCTTC
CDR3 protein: CASSGPEGPGYYGYTF

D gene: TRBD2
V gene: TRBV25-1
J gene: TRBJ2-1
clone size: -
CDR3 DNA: TGTGCCAGCAGTGAATTGGCTAGCGGGTCTCACAATGAGCAGTTCTTC
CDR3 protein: CASSELASGSHNEQFF

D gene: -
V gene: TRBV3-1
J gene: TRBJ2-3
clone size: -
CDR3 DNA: TGTGCCAGCAGCCAAGACCGCTCGTCTGTTGCAGATACGCAGTATTTT
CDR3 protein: CASSQDRSSVADTQYF

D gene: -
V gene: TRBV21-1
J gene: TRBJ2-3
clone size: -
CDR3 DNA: TGTGCCAGCAGGGACACCGTAAAGTATTTT
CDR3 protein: CASRDTVKYF

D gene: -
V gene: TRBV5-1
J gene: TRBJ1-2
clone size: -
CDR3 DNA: TGCGCCAGCAGCTTGGTAGCTCAGGGAGCTAACTATGGCTACACCTTC
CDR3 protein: CASSLVAQGANYGYTF

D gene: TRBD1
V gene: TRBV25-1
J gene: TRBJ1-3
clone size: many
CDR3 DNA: TGTGCCAGCAGTGAATCCAACCGGGACAGGGGAATCAACACCATATATTTT
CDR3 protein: CASSESNRDRGINTIYF

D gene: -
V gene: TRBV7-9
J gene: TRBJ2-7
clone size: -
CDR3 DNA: TGTGCCAGCAGCTTAGCTAGCGGATTATCCTACGAGCAGTACTTC
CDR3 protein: CASSLASGLSYEQYF

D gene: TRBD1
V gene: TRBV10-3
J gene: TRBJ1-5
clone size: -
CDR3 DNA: TGTGCCATCAGTGAGGACAGGGGAAATCAGCCCCAGCATTTT
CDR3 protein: CAISEDRGNQPQHF

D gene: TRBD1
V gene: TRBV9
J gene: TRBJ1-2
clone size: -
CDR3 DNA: TGTGCCAGCAGCGCCAGGACAGGCTATGGCTACACCTTC
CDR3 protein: CASSARTGYGYTF

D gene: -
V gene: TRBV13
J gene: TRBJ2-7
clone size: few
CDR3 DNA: TGTGCCAGCAGCTTAGCAGCCGAGCAGTACTTC
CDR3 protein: CASSLAAEQYF

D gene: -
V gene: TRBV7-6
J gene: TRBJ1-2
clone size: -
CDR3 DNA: TGTGCCAGCAGCTTAGCGGCCGGCGCCGATGGCTACACCTTC
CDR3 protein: CASSLAAGADGYTF

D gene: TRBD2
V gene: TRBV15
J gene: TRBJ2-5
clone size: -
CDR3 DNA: TGTGCCACCAGCGGCCGACTTCCCGGGAGGGTCGAAACCCAGTACTTC
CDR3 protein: CATSGRLPGRVETQYF